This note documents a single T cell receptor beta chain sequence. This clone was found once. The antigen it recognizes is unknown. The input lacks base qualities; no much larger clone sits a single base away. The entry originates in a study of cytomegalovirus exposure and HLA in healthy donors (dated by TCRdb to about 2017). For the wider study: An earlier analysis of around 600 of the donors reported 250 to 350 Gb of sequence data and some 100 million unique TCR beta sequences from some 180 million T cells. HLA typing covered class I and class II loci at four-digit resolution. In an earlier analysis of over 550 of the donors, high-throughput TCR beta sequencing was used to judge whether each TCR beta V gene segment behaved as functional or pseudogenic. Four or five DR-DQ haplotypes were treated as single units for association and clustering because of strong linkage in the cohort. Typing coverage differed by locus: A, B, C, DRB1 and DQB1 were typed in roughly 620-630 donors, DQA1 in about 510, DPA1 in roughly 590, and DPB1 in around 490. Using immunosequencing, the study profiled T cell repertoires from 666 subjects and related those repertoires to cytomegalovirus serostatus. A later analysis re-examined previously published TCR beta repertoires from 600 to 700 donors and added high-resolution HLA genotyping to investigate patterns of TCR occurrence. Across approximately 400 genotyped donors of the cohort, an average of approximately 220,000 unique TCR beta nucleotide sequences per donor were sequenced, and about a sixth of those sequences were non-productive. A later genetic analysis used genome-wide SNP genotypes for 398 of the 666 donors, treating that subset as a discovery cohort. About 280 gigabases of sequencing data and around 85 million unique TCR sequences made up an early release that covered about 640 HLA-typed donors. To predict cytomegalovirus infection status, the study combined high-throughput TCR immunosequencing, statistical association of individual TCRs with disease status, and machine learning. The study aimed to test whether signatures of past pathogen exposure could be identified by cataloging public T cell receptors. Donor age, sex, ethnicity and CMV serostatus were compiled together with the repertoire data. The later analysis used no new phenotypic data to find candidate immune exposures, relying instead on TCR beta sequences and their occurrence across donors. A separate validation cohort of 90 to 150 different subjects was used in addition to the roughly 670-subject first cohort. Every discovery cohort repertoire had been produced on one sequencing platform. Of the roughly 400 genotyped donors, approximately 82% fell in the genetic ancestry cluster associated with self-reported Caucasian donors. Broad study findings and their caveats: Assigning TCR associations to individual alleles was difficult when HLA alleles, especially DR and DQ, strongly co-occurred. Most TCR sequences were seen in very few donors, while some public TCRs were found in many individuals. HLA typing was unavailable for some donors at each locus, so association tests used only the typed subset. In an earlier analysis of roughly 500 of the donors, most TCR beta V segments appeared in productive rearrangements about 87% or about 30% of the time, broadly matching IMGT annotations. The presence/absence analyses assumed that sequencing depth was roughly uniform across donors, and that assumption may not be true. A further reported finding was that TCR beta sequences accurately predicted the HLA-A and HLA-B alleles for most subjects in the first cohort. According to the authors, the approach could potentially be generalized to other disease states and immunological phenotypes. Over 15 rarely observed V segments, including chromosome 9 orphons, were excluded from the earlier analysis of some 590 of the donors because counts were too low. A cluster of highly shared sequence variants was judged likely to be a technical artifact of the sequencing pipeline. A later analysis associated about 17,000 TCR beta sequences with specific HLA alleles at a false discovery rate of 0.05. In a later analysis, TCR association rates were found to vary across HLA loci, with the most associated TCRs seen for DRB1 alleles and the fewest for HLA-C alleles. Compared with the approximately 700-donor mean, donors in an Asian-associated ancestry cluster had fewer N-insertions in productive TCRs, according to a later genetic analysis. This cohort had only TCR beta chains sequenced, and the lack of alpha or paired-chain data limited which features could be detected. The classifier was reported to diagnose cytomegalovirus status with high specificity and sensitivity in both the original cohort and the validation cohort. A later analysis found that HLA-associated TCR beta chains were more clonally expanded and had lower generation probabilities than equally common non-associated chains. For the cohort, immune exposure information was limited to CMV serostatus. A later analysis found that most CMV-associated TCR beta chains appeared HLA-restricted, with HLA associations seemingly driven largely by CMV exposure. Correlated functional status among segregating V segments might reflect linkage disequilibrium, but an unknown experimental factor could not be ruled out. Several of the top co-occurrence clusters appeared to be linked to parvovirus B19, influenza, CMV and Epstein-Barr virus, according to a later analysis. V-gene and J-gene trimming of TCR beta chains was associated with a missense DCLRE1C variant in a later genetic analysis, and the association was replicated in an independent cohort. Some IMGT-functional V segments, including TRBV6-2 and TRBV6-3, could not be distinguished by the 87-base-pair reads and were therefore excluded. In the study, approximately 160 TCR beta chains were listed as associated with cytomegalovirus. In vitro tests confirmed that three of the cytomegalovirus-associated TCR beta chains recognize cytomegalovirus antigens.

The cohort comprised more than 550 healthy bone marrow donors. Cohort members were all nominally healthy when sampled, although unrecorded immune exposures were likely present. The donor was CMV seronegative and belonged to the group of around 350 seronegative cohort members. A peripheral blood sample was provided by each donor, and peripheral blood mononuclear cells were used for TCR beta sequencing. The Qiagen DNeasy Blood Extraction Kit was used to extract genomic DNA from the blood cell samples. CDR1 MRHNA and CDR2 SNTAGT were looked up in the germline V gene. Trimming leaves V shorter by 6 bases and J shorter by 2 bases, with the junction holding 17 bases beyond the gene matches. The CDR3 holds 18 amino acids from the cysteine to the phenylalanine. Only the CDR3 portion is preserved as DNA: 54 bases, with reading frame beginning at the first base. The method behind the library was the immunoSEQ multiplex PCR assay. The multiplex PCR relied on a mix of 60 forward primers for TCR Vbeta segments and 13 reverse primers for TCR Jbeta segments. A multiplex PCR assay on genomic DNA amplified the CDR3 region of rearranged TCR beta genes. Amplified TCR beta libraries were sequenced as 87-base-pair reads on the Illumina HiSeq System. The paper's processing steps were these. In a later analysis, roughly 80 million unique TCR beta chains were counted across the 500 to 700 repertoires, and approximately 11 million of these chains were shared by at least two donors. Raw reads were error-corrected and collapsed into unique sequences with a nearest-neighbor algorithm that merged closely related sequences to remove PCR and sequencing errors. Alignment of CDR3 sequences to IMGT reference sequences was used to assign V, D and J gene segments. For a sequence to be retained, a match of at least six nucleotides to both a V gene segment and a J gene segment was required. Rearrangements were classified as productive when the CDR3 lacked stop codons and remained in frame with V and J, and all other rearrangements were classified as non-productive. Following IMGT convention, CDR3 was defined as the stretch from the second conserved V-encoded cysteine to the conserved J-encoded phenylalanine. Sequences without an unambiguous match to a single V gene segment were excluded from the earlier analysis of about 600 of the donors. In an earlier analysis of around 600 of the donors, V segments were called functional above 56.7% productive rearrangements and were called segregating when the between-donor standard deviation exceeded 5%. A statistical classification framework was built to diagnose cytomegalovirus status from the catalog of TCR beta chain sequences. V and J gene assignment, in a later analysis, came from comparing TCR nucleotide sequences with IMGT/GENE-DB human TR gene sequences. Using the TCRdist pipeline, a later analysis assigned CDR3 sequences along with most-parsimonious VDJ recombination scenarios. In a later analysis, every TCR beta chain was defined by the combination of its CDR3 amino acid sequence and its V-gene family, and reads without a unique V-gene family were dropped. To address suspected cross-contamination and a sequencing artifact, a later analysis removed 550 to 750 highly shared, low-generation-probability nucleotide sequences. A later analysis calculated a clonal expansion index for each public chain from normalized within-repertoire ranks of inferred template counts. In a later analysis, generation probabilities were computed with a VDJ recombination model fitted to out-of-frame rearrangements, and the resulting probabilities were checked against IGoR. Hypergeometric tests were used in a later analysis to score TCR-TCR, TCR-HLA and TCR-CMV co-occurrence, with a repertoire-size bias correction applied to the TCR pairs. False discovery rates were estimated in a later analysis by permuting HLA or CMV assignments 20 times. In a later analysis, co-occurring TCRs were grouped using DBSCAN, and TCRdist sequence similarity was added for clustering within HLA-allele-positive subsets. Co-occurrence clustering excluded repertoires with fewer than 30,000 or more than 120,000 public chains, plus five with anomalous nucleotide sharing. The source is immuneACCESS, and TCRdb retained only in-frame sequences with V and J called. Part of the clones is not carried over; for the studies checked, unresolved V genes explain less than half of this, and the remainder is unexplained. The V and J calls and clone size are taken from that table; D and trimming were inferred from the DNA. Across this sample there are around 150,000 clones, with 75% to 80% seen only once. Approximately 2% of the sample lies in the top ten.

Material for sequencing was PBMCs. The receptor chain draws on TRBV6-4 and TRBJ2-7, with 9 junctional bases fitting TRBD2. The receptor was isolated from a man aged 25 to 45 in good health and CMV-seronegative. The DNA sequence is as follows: TGTGCCAGCAGCGTACCTCCTCATGCGACTAGCGGAACCTACGAGCAGTACTTC. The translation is CASSVPPHATSGTYEQYF.